This entry describes one T cell receptor (beta chain). Its cognate antigen is unknown. The data were obtained in a study of T cell repertoires in cytomegalovirus infection. Overall study context: TCR beta signatures that were public indicated CMV infection and matching HLA type.

A single record per CDR3 protein comes from TCRdb applying MiXCR to the reads. This table holds some 150,000 distinct CDR3 sequences, roughly 32% found once. V was pared by 4 bases and J by 1 base, with 13 bases between. CDR3 length: 15 residues. The germline gives CDR1 SGHTA, CDR2 FQGNSA. The genes are TRBV7-2 and TRBJ1-2, with D possibly matching TRBD1 (6 bases). This specimen consisted of CD8+ T cells from cultured PBMCs, obtained from culture after CMV antigen stimulation. The sequence derives from a human donor in good health (CMV status not recorded). Some clones in this sample may be carry-over from other donors' samples. The CDR3 spells CASSWKDSFNYGYTF. Here the CDR3 DNA reads TGTGCCAGCAGCTGGAAGGACAGTTTTAACTATGGCTACACCTTC. Variable domain in full (rest from reference TRBV7-2 and TRBJ1-2): GAGVSQSPSNKVTEKGKDVELRCDPISGHTALYWYRQSLGQGLEFLIYFQGNSAPDKSGLPSDRFSAERTGGSVSTLTIQRTQQEDSAVYLCASSWKDSFNYGYTFGSGTRLTVV.